The subject of this entry is one T cell receptor beta chain. TCRdb's table, derived via immunoSEQ multiplex PCR, lists solely in-frame clones and lacks some. The repertoire consists of 70,000 or so clones, with more than 70% occurring once and the leading ten covering less than 9.5%. This sample was included in a study of T cell responses to AZD1222 COVID-19 vaccine. Germline loops: CDR1 MNHEY, CDR2 SVGAGI. The CDR3 contains 12 residues. Trimming shortened V by 5 bases and J by 7 bases, and 6 bases separated the two germline ends. V usage is TRBV6-5 and J usage is TRBJ1-6; possibly TRBD1 for D (6 bases). This sample comprised peripheral blood, obtained on day 0 of AZD1222 vaccination. This sequence was found in an adult in good health. The CDR3, as DNA: TGTGCCAGCAGTACAGGGAATTCACCCCTCCACTTT. Translating gives CASSTGNSPLHF.